Here is one TCR beta chain with its context. Sequencing used immunoSEQ multiplex PCR; TCRdb keeps in-frame clones, though not all of them. The data hold 100,000 to 150,000 clones, with around 90% observed a single time. The data were obtained in a study of cytomegalovirus exposure and HLA in healthy donors. Germline V CDR1 and CDR2: MNHNY, SVGAGI (reference sequence). V lost 0 bases and J lost 4, with 6 bases in between. The CDR3 sequence is 13 residues long. The sequence was obtained from a woman aged 18-29 years in good health and CMV-seronegative. The genes are TRBV6-6 and TRBJ1-1, with no clear D. Sequenced sample: PBMCs. CDR3 bases: TGTGCCAGCAGTTACTCCGAGGTCACTGAAGCTTTCTTT. This codes for CASSYSEVTEAFF.